Listed here are 18 T cell receptor beta chains from one sample, sequenced in a study of blood T cell repertoires in COVID-19. Clones were sequenced by immunoSEQ multiplex PCR, and TCRdb holds only the in-frame ones, with some missing. This table has around 80,000 clones, about four fifths appearing once. Sequencing was performed on peripheral blood. These receptors all stem from a human donor in a cohort sampled during active COVID-19.

The chain carries TRBV2 and TRBJ2-5; D is possibly TRBD2 (7 bases). Germline V gene sequence: CDR1 SNHLY, CDR2 FYNNEI. The length of the CDR3 is 15 residues. Trimming shortened V by 7 bases and J by 4 bases, and 19 bases separated the two germline ends. The DNA of the CDR3 is TGTGCCAGCATCCGAGGGGGGGACGGAAGAGAGACCCAGTACTTC. This encodes CASIRGGDGRETQYF.

The V and J genes are TRBV3-1 (or the pseudogene TRBV3-2) and TRBJ1-6; a possible D gene is TRBD1 (5 bases). Trimming removed 2 bases from V and 3 bases from J, with 20 bases in between. From germline, CDR1 is LGHDT and CDR2 YNNKEL (reference sequence). The CDR3 covers 19 residues. The DNA for the CDR3 is TGTGCCAGCAGCCAACGATCGGGACGGGGAGGGTTCTATAATTCACCCCTCCACTTT. Protein product: CASSQRSGRGGFYNSPLHF.

This clone has a single count. This chain connects TRBV6-5 to TRBJ2-4, with D tentatively TRBD1 (5 bases). Germline values: CDR1 MNHEY, CDR2 SVGAGI. V was cut by 7 bases and J by 0 bases, with 13 bases left in between. This CDR3 is 15 amino acids long. The CDR3 here is CASTPAGLAKNIQYF. In nucleotides, the CDR3 is TGTGCCAGCACCCCCGCAGGGCTAGCCAAAAACATTCAGTACTTC.

This clone turned up a few times. The chain combines TRBV19 with TRBJ2-7, with 10 nucleotides matching TRBD2. V was pared by 5 bases and J by 5 bases, with 9 bases of the junction left unmatched. Germline V gene data show CDR1 as LNHDA and CDR2 as SQIVND (reference sequence). CDR3 size: 15 residues. The CDR3 spells CASSESSGRLDEQYF. Here the CDR3 DNA reads TGTGCCAGTAGTGAATCTAGCGGGAGACTCGACGAGCAGTACTTC.

This rearrangement joins TRBV12-3 or TRBV12-4 to TRBJ1-3; D gene uncertain. The CDR3 sequence is 12 residues long. Trimming removed 6 bases at V and 8 bases at J, with 11 bases between. In nucleotides, the CDR3 is TGTGCCAGCAGCTTGACTCGGGACACCATATATTTT. Translated, it gives CASSLTRDTIYF.

The rearrangement uses TRBV4-2 and TRBJ2-4; 7 nucleotides align to TRBD1. Germline lookup yields CDR1 LGHNA and CDR2 YNFKEQ. V shed 3 bases and J 4 bases; nucleotides not matched to a gene: 12. The length of the CDR3 is 17 residues. CDR3 residues: CASSQTAASGQKNIQYF. The DNA of the CDR3 is TGTGCCAGCAGCCAGACCGCGGCGTCGGGACAGAAAAACATTCAGTACTTC.

V gene TRBV21-1 combines with J gene TRBJ1-3; the D call TRBD1 from the table was never checked on the DNA. TRBV21-1 is a recognized pseudogene. CDR3 size: 16 residues. CDR3 protein: CASSKDQAARGNTIYF. The CDR3, as DNA: TGTGCCAGCAGCAAAGACCAGGCAGCTCGAGGAAACACCATATATTTT.

This clone came up once. CDR3 nucleotide sequence: TGCGCCAGCAGCTTGGTCTCTAGTTCCCTTGAGCAGTTCTTC. As protein: CASSLVSSSLEQFF. The chain links TRBV5-1 to TRBJ2-1; D unresolved. The CDR3 length is 14 residues. Trimming shortened V by 0 bases and J by 9 bases, and 13 bases separated the two germline ends. Per the germline V gene, CDR1 is SGHRS and CDR2 is YFSETQ.

The CDR3 DNA sequence: TGTGCCACCAGTGACCCCGGGGGGGAGGGCAATCAGCCCCAGCATTTT. The encoded protein is CATSDPGGEGNQPQHF. The V gene is TRBV24-1, the J gene TRBJ1-5; tentatively, D is TRBD1 (5 bases). Germline V CDR1 and CDR2: KGHDR, SFDVKD. V gave up 4 bases and J gave up 2 bases, with 14 bases separating them. The length of the CDR3 is 16 residues.

The chain recombines TRBV18 with TRBJ1-2; 8 bases fit TRBD1. The junction had 8 bases not matched to a gene; V was cut back by 2 bases and J by 0 bases. Germline V gives CDR1 KGHSH, CDR2 LQKENI. The CDR3 sequence is 17 residues long. This chain's CDR3 is CASSPSNRGVTNYGYTF. CDR3 in DNA: TGTGCCAGCTCACCATCCAACAGGGGGGTAACTAACTATGGCTACACCTTC. Looking up the rest from reference TRBV18 and TRBJ1-2 gives the full variable domain: NAGVMQNPRHLVRRRGQEARLRCSPMKGHSHVYWYRQLPEEGLKFMVYLQKENIIDESGMPKERFSAEFPKEGPSILRIQQVVRGDSAAYFCASSPSNRGVTNYGYTFGSGTRLTVV.

The chain has TRBV5-1 and TRBJ2-7, with a tentative D call TRBD1 (6 bases). Per the germline V gene, CDR1 is SGHRS and CDR2 is YFSETQ. The CDR3 runs 16 residues. The V gene lost 0 bases and the J gene lost 3 bases, with 16 bases spanning the gap. The CDR3 coding sequence is TGCGCCAGCAGCTTGGTCGCCGGGACACCCGGCTACGAGCAGTACTTC. This sequence encodes CASSLVAGTPGYEQYF.

V is TRBV29-1 and J is TRBJ2-2; D is uncertain. Trimming pared 3 bases from V and 1 base from J, leaving 9 bases between. CDR1 SQVTM and CDR2 ANQGSEA come from the germline V gene. CDR3 size: 14 residues. The CDR3: CSVEGRLNTGELFF. The CDR3 DNA sequence: TGCAGCGTTGAGGGCAGGTTGAACACCGGGGAGCTGTTTTTT.

The rearrangement uses TRBV27 and TRBJ1-6, with 7 bases identical to TRBD1. This CDR3 has 16 residues. J lost 2 bases, V lost 6 bases, and 7 bases had no gene match. Per germline, CDR1 MNHEY and CDR2 SMNVEV (reference sequence). The CDR3 is CASSLTGQPYNSPLHF. CDR3 nucleotides: TGTGCCAGCAGCTTGACAGGGCAACCCTATAATTCACCCCTCCACTTT.

This clone was seen a handful of times. The V call is TRBV15, the J call TRBJ2-3; a weak D match, TRBD1 (6 bases). Between the trimmed V and J ends, which lost 1 base and 3 bases, there was a span of 8 bases. Germline-derived CDR1 and CDR2 are LNHNV and YYDKDF (reference sequence). The CDR3 is made up of 14 amino acids. The CDR3 nucleotides are TGTGCCACCAGCAGAGGGGGGCCAACAGATACGCAGTATTTT. Translating it yields CATSRGGPTDTQYF.

J is TRBJ2-7 and V is TRBV15; D is unclear. This CDR3 comprises 13 residues. Germline V CDR1 and CDR2: LNHNV, YYDKDF (reference sequence). Trimming took off 0 bases at V and 3 bases at J, with 6 bases between the two ends. CDR3 sequence (DNA): TGTGCCACCAGCAGAGATAGAGGCTACGAGCAGTACTTC. This sequence encodes CATSRDRGYEQYF. Using reference TRBV15 and TRBJ2-7 for the parts outside the CDR3, the full variable domain is DAMVIQNPRYQVTQFGKPVTLSCSQTLNHNVMYWYQQKSSQAPKLLFHYYDKDFNNEADTPDNFQSRRPNTSFCFLDIRSPGLGDTAMYLCATSRDRGYEQYFGPGTRLTVT.

J is TRBJ1-4 and V is TRBV28; perhaps TRBD1 as D (6 bases). Per the germline V gene, CDR1 is MDHEN and CDR2 is SYDVKM. Trimming stripped 4 bases from V and 3 bases from J, with 12 bases between. This CDR3 spans 15 amino acids. CDR3 in DNA: TGTGCCAGCAGTTCTTCACAGGGAGCTAATGAAAAACTGTTTTTT. Translating it yields CASSSSQGANEKLFF. Looking up the rest from reference TRBV28 and TRBJ1-4 gives the full variable domain: DVKVTQSSRYLVKRTGEKVFLECVQDMDHENMFWYRQDPGLGLRLIYFSYDVKMKEKGDIPEGYSVSREKKERFSLILESASTNQTSMYLCASSSSQGANEKLFFGSGTQLSVL.

The chain employs TRBV5-4 and TRBJ1-2; 7 bases align to TRBD1. The J segment lost 0 bases and the V segment lost 2 bases, leaving 4 bases of the junction unmatched. CDR1 SGHNT and CDR2 YYREEE come from the germline V gene (reference sequence). The CDR3 runs to 15 residues. The CDR3 region is CASSLPGQSNYGYTF. The CDR3, as DNA: TGTGCCAGCAGCTTACCGGGACAGTCTAACTATGGCTACACCTTC.

This chain uses TRBV11-3 with TRBJ1-6; D is uncertain. Germline V gene lookup returns CDR1 SGHNT and CDR2 YENEEA. The CDR3 is 14 residues long. V was cut by 6 bases and J by 8 bases, with 14 bases left in between. CDR3 residues: CASSLQSEDSPLHF. DNA of the CDR3: TGTGCCAGCAGTCTCCAAAGCGAGGATTCACCCCTCCACTTT. The whole variable domain, remainder taken from reference TRBV11-3 and TRBJ1-6, is EAGVVQSPRYKIIEKKQPVAFWCNPISGHNTLYWYLQNLGQGPELLIRYENEEAVDDSQLPKDRFSAERLKGVDSTLKIQPAELGDSAVYLCASSLQSEDSPLHFGNGTRLTVT.